These 13 T cell receptor beta chains were all obtained from the same sample, sequenced in a study of OX40 agonist ivuxolimab in advanced cancers. Measured with immunoSEQ multiplex PCR; TCRdb has only the in-frame clones, and not every one. The repertoire consists of around 95,000 clones, with about 91% occurring once and the leading ten covering around 0.16%. Sequencing was performed on CD4+ or CD8+ T cells sorted from blood, taken in a trial of the OX40 agonist ivuxolimab. These receptors were obtained from an adult with an advanced solid tumor such as melanoma, head and neck, liver or kidney cancer.

This chain links TRBV5-1 with TRBJ2-7; the match to TRBD1 covers 7 bases. Germline CDR1 is SGHRS and CDR2 is YFSETQ. There are 15 residues in the CDR3. With V trimmed by 4 bases and J by 3 bases, 10 bases remained unmatched. CDR3 sequence: CASSETPGQHYEQYF. CDR3 coding DNA: TGCGCCAGCAGCGAAACTCCGGGACAGCACTACGAGCAGTACTTC.

Details on this clone: Distinct nucleotide sequences in the sample also encode this CDR3. The chain recombines TRBV18 with TRBJ1-1; D gene unclear. Germline V gives CDR1 KGHSH, CDR2 LQKENI. Trimming took 3 bases from V and 0 from J, leaving 8 bases between them. The CDR3 has 14 amino acids. The CDR3 DNA reads TGTGCCAGCTCACCCGGAGTAATGAACACTGAAGCTTTCTTT. As protein: CASSPGVMNTEAFF.

V gene TRBV5-1 combines with J gene TRBJ2-1; the match to TRBD2 covers 8 bases. From germline, CDR1 is SGHRS and CDR2 YFSETQ. V shed 5 bases, J shed 2 bases, and the junction held 3 bases outside the gene matches. The CDR3 covers 14 residues. The CDR3 loop reads CASRTGGTYNEQFF. CDR3 nucleotide sequence: TGCGCCAGCAGAACGGGGGGGACCTACAATGAGCAGTTCTTC. Drawing the rest from reference TRBV5-1 and TRBJ2-1, the complete variable domain is KAGVTQTPRYLIKTRGQQVTLSCSPISGHRSVSWYQQTPGQGLQFLFEYFSETQRNKGNFPGRFSGRQFSNSRSEMNVSTLELGDSALYLCASRTGGTYNEQFFGPGTRLTVL.

The V and J genes are TRBV7-9 and TRBJ1-2; no firm D call. The germline gives CDR1 SEHNR, CDR2 FQNEAQ (reference sequence). Deletions cut 3 bases from V and 8 bases from J, with 10 bases between. CDR3 length: 12 amino acids. CDR3 region: CASSFGQAGYTF. In nucleotides, the CDR3 is TGTGCCAGCAGCTTCGGTCAAGCCGGCTACACCTTC.

This clone appeared a single time. This sequence joins TRBV27 and TRBJ2-1; D may be TRBD1 (6 bases). Trimming removed 4 bases from V and 3 bases from J, with 13 bases in between. The CDR3 is made up of 15 amino acids. Per the germline V gene, CDR1 is MNHEY and CDR2 is SMNVEV (reference sequence). Here the CDR3 reads CASSSPTGHYNEQFF. Here the CDR3 DNA reads TGTGCCAGCAGTTCCCCGACAGGCCACTACAATGAGCAGTTCTTC.

The rearrangement links TRBV19 to TRBJ2-2; no clear D gene. Germline V gene lookup returns CDR1 LNHDA and CDR2 SQIVND (reference sequence). The CDR3 loop spans 14 amino acids. V was clipped by 4 bases and J by 2 bases, with 8 bases between them. In DNA, the CDR3 is TGTGCCAGTAGTACCCGACATAACACCGGGGAGCTGTTTTTT. Amino acid sequence: CASSTRHNTGELFF.

This chain connects TRBV2 to TRBJ2-5; D remains unclear. Germline loops: CDR1 SNHLY, CDR2 FYNNEI. V shed 3 bases and J shed 0 bases, with 5 bases lying between them. The CDR3 has 13 residues. CDR3 bases: TGTGCCAGCAGTGACCAGTACCAAGAGACCCAGTACTTC. Translating gives CASSDQYQETQYF.

The chain employs TRBV30 and TRBJ1-2, with 9 nucleotides matching TRBD1. The CDR3 is 13 residues long. J lost 3 bases, V lost 8 bases, and 7 bases had no gene match. CDR1 and CDR2 (germline): GTSNPN, SVGIG (reference sequence). In nucleotides, the CDR3 is TGTGCCCGGACGGACAGGGGAGACTATGGCTACACCTTC. Translating gives CARTDRGDYGYTF.

The chain joins TRBV10-1 to TRBJ2-2; 7 positions match TRBD1. The CDR3 totals 12 residues. Germline assignment: CDR1 WNHNN and CDR2 SYGVQD (reference sequence). Trimming at V came to 11 bases and at J to 6 bases, leaving 6 bases not matched to a gene. In DNA, the CDR3 is TGCGCCTCGTGCAGGGGGTCCGGGGAGCTGTTTTTT. This encodes CASCRGSGELFF.

The V and J genes are TRBV7-9 and TRBJ2-3; no clear D. Deletions cut 0 bases from V and 2 bases from J, with 6 bases between. CDR3 size: 14 residues. Germline assignment: CDR1 SEHNR and CDR2 FQNEAQ (reference sequence). The CDR3 loop is CASSLAADTDTQYF. The CDR3 region has the DNA TGTGCCAGCAGCTTAGCAGCCGACACAGATACGCAGTATTTT.

The chain couples TRBV6-4 to TRBJ2-1; 12 nucleotides align to TRBD2. The CDR3 is 14 amino acids. Trimming took 4 bases from V and 9 from J; bases not matched to a gene: 4. The germline gives CDR1 MRHNA, CDR2 SNTAGT. The CDR3: CASSVETSGSEQFF. Written as DNA, the CDR3 is TGTGCCAGCAGTGTGGAGACTAGCGGGAGTGAGCAGTTCTTC.

V gene TRBV7-2 combines with J gene TRBJ1-5; no reliable D call. V lost 2 bases, J lost 6 bases, and 11 bases lay in between. The CDR3 has 14 residues. CDR1 is SGHTA, CDR2 FQGNSA, per germline. In nucleotides, the CDR3 is TGTGCCAGCAGCTTACGTCTGGGAGCTCAGCCCCAGCATTTT. This sequence encodes CASSLRLGAQPQHF.

This chain joins TRBV6-1 and TRBJ2-3, with unresolved D. Germline values: CDR1 MNHNS, CDR2 SASEGT. Trimming removed 1 base from V and 0 bases from J, with 8 bases in between. CDR3 length: 15 residues. CDR3 region: CASSEGLISTDTQYF. The CDR3 DNA reads TGTGCCAGCAGTGAAGGTCTCATCAGCACAGATACGCAGTATTTT.